This TCR beta chain appears in the sequencing data of a study of CD8+ T cells in alopecia areata. The wider study: The study gave treated patients oral tofacitinib at 5 to 10 mg twice daily. Findings and limits, study-wide: One nonresponder leaves baseline CD8+ expansion's link to response uncertain. Researchers report lesional scalp, most notably alopecia totalis/universalis, outstripped normal scalp in clonality.

CDR3 length: 16 amino acids. V shed 0 bases and J shed 2 bases, with 13 bases lying between them. Germline V gene data show CDR1 as MGHRA and CDR2 as YSYEKL. In the case of this clone: The antigen is not known.

Treatment: oral pan-JAK inhibitor, 5-10 mg twice daily. Lesional scalp tissue (obtained by punch biopsy) and peripheral blood were collected from alopecia areata patients. Reverse transcription of extracted RNA yielded cDNA, which provided the sequencing template. Repertoires were generated with immunoSEQ multiplex PCR, while TCRdb's copy carries only in-frame clones and drops some. Among about 250,000 clones listed, 60% were seen once. This TCR came from a human donor with alopecia areata. The gene calls are TRBV4-1 and TRBJ1-2; the D gene is possibly TRBD1 (6 bases). Sequencing was performed on CD4+ T cells sorted from blood, taken at approximately week 51, from a patient treated with tofacitinib. Here the CDR3 reads CASSQDWVGTNYGYTF. In nucleotides, the CDR3 is TGCGCCAGCAGCCAAGATTGGGTGGGGACAAACTATGGCTACACCTTC.